This record covers a single T cell receptor (beta chain). Germline is not matched at one junction end, which may reflect a read error. The entry originates in a study of CD8+CD57+ T cells in acquired aplastic anemia. The CDR3 consists of 13 residues. CDR1 is LNHNV, CDR2 YYDKDF, per germline (reference sequence). Patients selected for sequencing had displayed CD8+CD57+ cell expansion by flow cytometry. Investigators profiled TCR beta VDJ and CDR3 from genomic DNA template. One entry per CDR3 protein, called by TCRdb with MiXCR from the reads. The sample includes about 180,000 distinct CDR3 sequences, approximately 48% of them seen just once.

The rearrangement joins TRBV15 to TRBJ2-7; no clear D gene. The source is a human donor with aplastic anemia. Sequencing was carried out using sorted CD4+, CD8+, or CD8+CD57+ T cells (not recorded which) from PBMCs. This chain's CDR3 is CATSRGLSYEQCF. The CDR3, as DNA: TGTGCCACCAGCAGAGGTCTCTCCTACGAGCAGTGCTTC.